This T cell receptor (beta chain) stems from a study of metastatic and nonmetastatic thyroid tumors. Background on the study: Peripheral blood and tumor or nodule samples from malignant and benign thyroid patients were compared.

About this clone itself: Its antigen is not known.

The V end lost 2 bases, the J end lost 3 bases, and 19 bases lay between the germline ends. Germline V gene lookup returns CDR1 GTSNPN and CDR2 SVGIG (reference sequence). This CDR3 spans 16 amino acids. All patients were treatment-naive before thyroid surgery. Authors' methods: For papillary thyroid cancer, a distant-metastasis classifier was constructed from CDR3 differences observed across clinicopathological groups. TCRdb re-called the PCR reads with MiXCR. The V and J calls were not made by the authors but by TCRdb's processing. In the table there are about 38,000 clones, about half of which are singletons. General study results and limits: In blood and tumor, TCR beta diversity was reportedly significantly higher in malignant thyroid tumors than in benign nodules.

The origin of this receptor is a male donor with papillary thyroid cancer or a benign thyroid nodule (not recorded which). Some clones in this sample may be carry-over from other donors' samples. Sequencing was carried out using tumor tissue. The rearrangement links TRBV30 to TRBJ1-2, with D maybe TRBD1 (5 bases). As DNA, the CDR3 is TGTGCCTGGAGTCTCCCCCTAACCGGGACGGACTATGGCTACACCTTC. Its protein is CAWSLPLTGTDYGYTF.